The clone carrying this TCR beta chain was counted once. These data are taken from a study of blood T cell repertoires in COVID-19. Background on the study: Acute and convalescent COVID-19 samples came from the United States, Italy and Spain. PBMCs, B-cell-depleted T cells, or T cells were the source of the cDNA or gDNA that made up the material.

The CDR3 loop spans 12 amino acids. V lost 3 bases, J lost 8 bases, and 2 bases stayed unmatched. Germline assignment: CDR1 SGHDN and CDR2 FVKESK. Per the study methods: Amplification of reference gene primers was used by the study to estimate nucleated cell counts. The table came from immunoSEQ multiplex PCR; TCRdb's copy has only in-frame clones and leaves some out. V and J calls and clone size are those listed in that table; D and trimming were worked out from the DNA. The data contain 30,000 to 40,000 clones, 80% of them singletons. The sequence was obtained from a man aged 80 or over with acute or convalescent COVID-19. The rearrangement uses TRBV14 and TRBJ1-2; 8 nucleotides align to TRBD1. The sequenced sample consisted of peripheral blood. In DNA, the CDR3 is TGTGCCAGCAGCCAGACAGGGGAAGGCTACACCTTC. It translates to CASSQTGEGYTF.